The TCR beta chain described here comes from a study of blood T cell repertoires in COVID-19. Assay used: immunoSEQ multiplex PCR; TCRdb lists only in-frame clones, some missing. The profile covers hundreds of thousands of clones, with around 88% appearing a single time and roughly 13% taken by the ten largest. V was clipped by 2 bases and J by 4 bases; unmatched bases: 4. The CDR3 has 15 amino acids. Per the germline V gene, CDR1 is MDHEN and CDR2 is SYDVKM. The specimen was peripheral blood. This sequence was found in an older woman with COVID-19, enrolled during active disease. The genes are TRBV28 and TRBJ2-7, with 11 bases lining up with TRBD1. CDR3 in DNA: TGTGCCAGCAGTTTACCGGGGACAGGGGGTTACGAGCAGTACTTC. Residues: CASSLPGTGGYEQYF. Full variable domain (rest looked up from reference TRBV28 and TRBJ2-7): DVKVTQSSRYLVKRTGEKVFLECVQDMDHENMFWYRQDPGLGLRLIYFSYDVKMKEKGDIPEGYSVSREKKERFSLILESASTNQTSMYLCASSLPGTGGYEQYFGPGTRLTVT.